This T cell receptor beta chain appears in the sequencing data of a study of T-cell reconstitution after alpha-beta-depleted transplantation in children. Study observations and caveats: Where alpha-beta T cells came from about two months after transplant was reportedly several hundred expanded graft clones. A year post-transplant, T-cell counts and diversity derived mostly from newly produced T cells.

The V end was cut by 1 base, the J end by 1 base, with 6 bases between. Germline V gives CDR1 KGHSH, CDR2 LQKENI. The CDR3 runs 14 residues. Unique molecular identifiers were incorporated into the prepared TCRbeta library. MiXCR, applied by TCRdb to the PCR reads, yields one record per CDR3 protein. Among a few hundred thousand distinct CDR3 sequences, 25% to 30% were seen once, and the ten largest hold around a third. The table lists this clonotype with a few counts. The target antigen is unknown. The J gene is TRBJ2-3, the V gene TRBV18; D not resolved. This specimen was PBMCs, taken before TCRalphabeta/CD19-depleted stem cell transplant. This receptor was obtained from a boy under three years old with Wiskott-Aldrich syndrome, due to receive a stem cell transplant. CDR3: CASSPRSGTDTQYF. The CDR3 DNA is TGTGCCAGCTCACCACGGTCTGGCACAGATACGCAGTATTTT.